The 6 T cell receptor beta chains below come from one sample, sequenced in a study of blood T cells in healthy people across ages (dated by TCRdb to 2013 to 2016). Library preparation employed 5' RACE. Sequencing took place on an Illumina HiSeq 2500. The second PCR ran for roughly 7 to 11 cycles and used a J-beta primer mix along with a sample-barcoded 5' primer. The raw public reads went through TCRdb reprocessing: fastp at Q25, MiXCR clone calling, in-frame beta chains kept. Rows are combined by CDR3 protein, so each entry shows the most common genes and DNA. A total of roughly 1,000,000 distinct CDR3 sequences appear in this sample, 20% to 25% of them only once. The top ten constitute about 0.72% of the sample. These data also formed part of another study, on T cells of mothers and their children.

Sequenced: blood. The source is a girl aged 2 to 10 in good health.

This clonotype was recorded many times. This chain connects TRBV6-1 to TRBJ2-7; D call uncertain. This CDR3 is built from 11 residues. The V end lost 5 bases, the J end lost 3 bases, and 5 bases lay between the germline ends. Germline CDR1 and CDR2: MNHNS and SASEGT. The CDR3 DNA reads TGTGCCAGCAGTAAGGGCTACGAGCAGTACTTC. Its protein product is CASSKGYEQYF.

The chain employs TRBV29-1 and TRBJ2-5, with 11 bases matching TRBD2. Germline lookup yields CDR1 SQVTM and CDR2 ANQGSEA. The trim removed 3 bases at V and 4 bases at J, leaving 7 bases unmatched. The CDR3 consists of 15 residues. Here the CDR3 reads CSVEELGLAAETQYF. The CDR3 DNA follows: TGCAGCGTTGAGGAGTTGGGACTAGCGGCAGAGACCCAGTACTTC.

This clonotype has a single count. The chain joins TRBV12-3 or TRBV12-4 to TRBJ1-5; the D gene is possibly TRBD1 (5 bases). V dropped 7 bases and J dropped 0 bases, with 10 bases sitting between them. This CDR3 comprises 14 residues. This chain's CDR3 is CASTGTDSNQPQHF. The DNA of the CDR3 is TGTGCCAGCACTGGGACGGATAGCAATCAGCCCCAGCATTTT.

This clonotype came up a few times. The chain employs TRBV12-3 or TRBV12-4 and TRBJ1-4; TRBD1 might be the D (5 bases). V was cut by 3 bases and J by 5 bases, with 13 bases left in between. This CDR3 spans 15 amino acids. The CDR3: CASSFEGRANEKLFF. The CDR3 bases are TGTGCCAGCAGTTTTGAGGGCAGGGCCAATGAAAAACTGTTTTTT.

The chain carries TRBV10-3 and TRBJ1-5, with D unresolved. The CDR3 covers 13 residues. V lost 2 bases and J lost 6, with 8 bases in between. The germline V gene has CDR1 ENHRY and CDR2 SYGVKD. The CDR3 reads CAISELDGQPQHF. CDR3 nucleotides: TGTGCCATCAGTGAGCTTGACGGTCAGCCCCAGCATTTT.

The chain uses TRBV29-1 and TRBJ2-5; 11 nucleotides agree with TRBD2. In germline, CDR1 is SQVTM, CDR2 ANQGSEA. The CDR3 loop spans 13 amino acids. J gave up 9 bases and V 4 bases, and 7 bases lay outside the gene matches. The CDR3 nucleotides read TGCAGCGTTGCCCTGGGACTAGCGGAGGCCCAGTACTTC. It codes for CSVALGLAEAQYF.